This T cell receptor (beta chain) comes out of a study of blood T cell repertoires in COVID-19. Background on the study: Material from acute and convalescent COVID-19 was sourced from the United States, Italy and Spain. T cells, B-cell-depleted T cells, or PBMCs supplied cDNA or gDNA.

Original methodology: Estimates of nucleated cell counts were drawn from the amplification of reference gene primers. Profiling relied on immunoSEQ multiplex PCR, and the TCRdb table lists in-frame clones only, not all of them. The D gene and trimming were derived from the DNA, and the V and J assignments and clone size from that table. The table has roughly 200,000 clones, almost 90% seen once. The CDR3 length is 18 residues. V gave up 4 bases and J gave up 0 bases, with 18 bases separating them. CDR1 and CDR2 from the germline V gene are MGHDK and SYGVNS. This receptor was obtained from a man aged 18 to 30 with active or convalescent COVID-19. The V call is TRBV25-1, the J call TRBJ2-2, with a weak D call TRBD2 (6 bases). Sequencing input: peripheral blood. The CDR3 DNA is TGTGCCAGCAGTGCCTGGGGGGACGGAATAGCGAACACCGGGGAGCTGTTTTTT. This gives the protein CASSAWGDGIANTGELFF.